A single sample is the source of the 29 T cell receptor beta chains below, sequenced in a study of Ad26.COV2.S vaccination and SARS-CoV-2 variants. TCRdb's table, derived via immunoSEQ multiplex PCR, lists solely in-frame clones and lacks some. The sample consists of about 680,000 clones, 70% to 90% of them appearing once. The treatment here: roughly 19 received Ad26.COV2.S at low or high dose, single or two shots; about 5 received placebo; per-sample allocation not given. Sampling was done on day 63 after the first vaccine or placebo injection. The sequences come from peripheral blood, collected in a trial of Ad26.COV2.S vaccine versus placebo. Source of these receptors: a person aged 18-65 years who received the Ad26.COV2.S COVID-19 vaccine or a placebo.

In this sample, this clone turned up a few times. The chain links TRBV25-1 to TRBJ2-2; 7 bases fit TRBD1. V lost 4 bases, J lost 2 bases, and 7 bases stayed unmatched. There are 16 residues in the CDR3. Germline CDR1 and CDR2: MGHDK and SYGVNS. This CDR3 reads CASSVLWTGNTGELFF. The CDR3 nucleotides are TGTGCCAGCAGTGTGCTTTGGACAGGCAACACCGGGGAGCTGTTTTTT.

The gene calls are TRBV12-3 or TRBV12-4 and TRBJ2-5; perhaps TRBD2 as D (7 bases). The ends were cut back, 7 bases at V and 5 bases at J, with 14 bases in the middle. This CDR3 has 13 amino acids. This chain's CDR3 is CASTVRGAETQYF. The CDR3 bases are TGTGCCAGCACCGTCCGGGGGGCCGAGACCCAGTACTTC.

V usage is TRBV27 and J usage is TRBJ1-3; D is undetermined. The germline V gene encodes CDR1 MNHEY and CDR2 SMNVEV (reference sequence). This CDR3 has 16 residues. Trimming shortened V by 5 bases and J by 0 bases, and 14 bases separated the two germline ends. CDR3 region: CASSPRTPYSGNTIYF. In nucleotides, the CDR3 is TGTGCCAGCAGTCCACGGACGCCGTACTCTGGAAACACCATATATTTT.

The chain has TRBV7-9 and TRBJ1-5, with TRBD1 matching over 11 bases. The germline CDR1 and CDR2 sequences are SEHNR and FQNEAQ (reference sequence). The J segment lost 6 bases and the V segment lost 2 bases, leaving 9 bases of the junction unmatched. This CDR3 contains 17 residues. DNA for the CDR3: TGTGCCAGCAGCTTAAGCGGGACAGGGGGAATGAGTCAGCCCCAGCATTTT. This sequence encodes CASSLSGTGGMSQPQHF.

J is TRBJ1-3 and V is TRBV30; no reliable D call. This CDR3 has 12 amino acids. Germline CDR1 and CDR2: GTSNPN and SVGIG (reference sequence). Trimming stripped 8 bases from V and 2 bases from J, with 10 bases between. CDR3 DNA: TGTGCCGGAAGGTTTACTGGAAACACCATATATTTT. As protein: CAGRFTGNTIYF.

The chain uses TRBV11-2 and TRBJ2-1; TRBD2 matches at 8 bases. V shed 3 bases and J 0 bases; nucleotides not matched to a gene: 1. Germline CDR1 SGHAT, CDR2 FQNNGV. The CDR3 runs 15 residues. DNA of the CDR3: TGTGCCAGCAGCTTCCTAGCGGGCTCCTACAATGAGCAGTTCTTC. As protein: CASSFLAGSYNEQFF. The full variable domain, rest sourced from reference TRBV11-2 and TRBJ2-1, is EAGVAQSPRYKIIEKRQSVAFWCNPISGHATLYWYQQILGQGPKLLIQFQNNGVVDDSQLPKDRFSAERLKGVDSTLKIQPAKLEDSAVYLCASSFLAGSYNEQFFGPGTRLTVL.

This rearrangement joins TRBV7-3 to TRBJ2-5; D not certain. The length of the CDR3 is 14 residues. V was pared by 5 bases and J by 2 bases, with 12 bases between. Germline V gene data show CDR1 as SGHTA and CDR2 as FQGTGA. DNA for the CDR3: TGTGCCAGCAGCCCTAACGTAGCTCAAGAGACCCAGTACTTC. Translated, it gives CASSPNVAQETQYF.

The J gene is TRBJ2-7, the V gene TRBV6-5; TRBD2 agrees at 15 bases. CDR1 is MNHEY, CDR2 SVGAGI, per germline. The CDR3 totals 14 residues. The ends lost 8 bases at V and 3 bases at J; junction bases unmatched: 2. The CDR3 nucleotides read TGTGCCAGCCGGACTAGCGGGAGGGACTACGAGCAGTACTTC. Protein sequence: CASRTSGRDYEQYF.

The genes are TRBV19 and TRBJ2-5; D is possibly TRBD1 or TRBD2 (6 bases each). Germline assignment: CDR1 LNHDA and CDR2 SQIVND (reference sequence). Trimming took off 3 bases at V and 1 base at J, with 18 bases between the two ends. The CDR3 contains 17 residues. The CDR3 coding sequence is TGTGCCAGTAGTATCGCGCGCAGGAGGGGGATCCAAGAGACCCAGTACTTC. Protein product: CASSIARRRGIQETQYF.

This chain joins TRBV3-1 (or the pseudogene TRBV3-2) and TRBJ2-1, with 11 bases lining up with TRBD1. CDR1 and CDR2 from the germline V gene are LGHDT and YNNKEL (reference sequence). The V gene end was trimmed by 3 bases and the J gene end by 5 bases; junction bases not matched to a gene: 9. This CDR3 is 17 amino acids long. CDR3 amino acids: CASSHFPGQGGHNEQFF. The CDR3 region has the DNA TGTGCCAGCAGCCACTTCCCGGGACAGGGGGGACACAATGAGCAGTTCTTC.

V is TRBV15 and J is TRBJ2-7; 7 bases agree with TRBD1. CDR3 size: 14 residues. The germline V gene encodes CDR1 LNHNV and CDR2 YYDKDF (reference sequence). J lost 3 bases, V lost 3 bases, and 5 bases had no gene match. As DNA, the CDR3 is TGTGCCACCAGCAGCCGGGACAGCAACTACGAGCAGTACTTC. Translated: CATSSRDSNYEQYF.

This chain links TRBV5-1 with TRBJ2-7, with 7 positions matching TRBD2. The V segment lost 0 bases and the J segment 0 bases; nucleotides outside the gene matches: 6. CDR3 length equals 16 residues. CDR1 is SGHRS, CDR2 YFSETQ, per germline. CDR3 sequence reads: CASSLGPGGSSYEQYF. The CDR3 DNA follows: TGCGCCAGCAGCTTGGGACCCGGGGGGAGCTCCTACGAGCAGTACTTC. Drawing the rest from reference TRBV5-1 and TRBJ2-7, the complete variable domain is KAGVTQTPRYLIKTRGQQVTLSCSPISGHRSVSWYQQTPGQGLQFLFEYFSETQRNKGNFPGRFSGRQFSNSRSEMNVSTLELGDSALYLCASSLGPGGSSYEQYFGPGTRLTVT.

The CDR3 region is CASSVAGQGSTGELFF. The DNA for the CDR3 is TGTGCCAGCAGCGTAGCCGGGCAGGGGTCCACCGGGGAGCTGTTTTTT. This chain connects TRBV9 to TRBJ2-2; tentatively, D is TRBD1 (6 bases). The V end lost 0 bases, the J end lost 4 bases, and 13 bases lay between the germline ends. Germline loops: CDR1 SGDLS, CDR2 YYNGEE. The CDR3 has 16 residues.

CDR3 residues: CAISESHQGDGELFF. As DNA, the CDR3 is TGTGCCATCAGTGAGTCGCATCAGGGAGACGGGGAGCTGTTTTTT. J is TRBJ2-2 and V is TRBV10-3; D might be TRBD1 or TRBD2, each matching 5 bases. CDR1 and CDR2 from the germline V gene are ENHRY and SYGVKD. The V gene lost 0 bases and the J gene lost 7 bases, with 12 bases spanning the gap. The CDR3 sequence is 15 residues long.

This chain links TRBV5-1 with TRBJ2-5, with TRBD2 identical over 10 bases. The CDR3 covers 16 residues. V shed 1 base and J 5 bases; nucleotides not matched to a gene: 8. Germline loops: CDR1 SGHRS, CDR2 YFSETQ. The CDR3 DNA is TGCGCCAGCAGCTTGCGTCAGCGGGAGGGCCTGGAGACCCAGTACTTC. Translating it yields CASSLRQREGLETQYF.

This chain joins TRBV7-3 and TRBJ2-3; 8 bases align to TRBD1. The CDR3 has 15 amino acids. CDR1 and CDR2 from the germline V gene are SGHTA and FQGTGA. The J segment lost 6 bases and the V segment lost 1 base, leaving 6 bases of the junction unmatched. The CDR3 protein is CASSLNGQGADTQYF. The CDR3 nucleotides read TGTGCCAGCAGCTTAAATGGGCAGGGGGCGGATACGCAGTATTTT.

This CDR3 is CASRADRANEQFF. CDR3 DNA sequence: TGCGCCTCCCGCGCCGACAGGGCCAATGAGCAGTTCTTC. The rearrangement joins TRBV10-2 to TRBJ2-1, with TRBD1 matching over 7 bases. With 11 bases clipped from V and 6 bases from J, the junction kept 10 bases outside the gene matches. The CDR3 covers 13 residues. CDR1 is WSHSY, CDR2 SAAADI, per germline.

The genes are TRBV4-2 and TRBJ1-1; 10 bases map to TRBD1. V was clipped by 4 bases and J by 3 bases; unmatched bases: 5. The CDR3 sequence is 15 residues long. CDR1 and CDR2 from the germline V gene are LGHNA and YNFKEQ. This chain's CDR3 is CASSRQGADDTEAFF. The CDR3 bases are TGTGCCAGCAGCCGACAGGGGGCCGATGACACTGAAGCTTTCTTT.

V and J are TRBV2 and TRBJ2-3; the match to TRBD1 covers 10 bases. This CDR3 spans 17 amino acids. V was clipped by 5 bases and J by 0 bases; unmatched bases: 8. Germline CDR1 reads SNHLY; CDR2 reads FYNNEI. Here the CDR3 reads CASSIRTGGTSTDTQYF. CDR3 nucleotides: TGTGCCAGCAGTATCCGGACAGGGGGAACTAGCACAGATACGCAGTATTTT.

CDR3 nucleotide sequence: TGTGCCAGCAGCCTCGGCAGGACTAATGAAAAACTGTTTTTT. As protein: CASSLGRTNEKLFF. The V gene is TRBV7-2, the J gene TRBJ1-4; D gene unclear. V was trimmed by 5 bases and J by 2 bases, leaving 9 bases between them. The CDR3 totals 14 residues. Germline V gene lookup returns CDR1 SGHTA and CDR2 FQGNSA.

This clone was observed a few times. This sample also contains other DNA sequences that code for the same CDR3. The chain couples TRBV6-5 to TRBJ1-2, with 10 bases identical to TRBD1. The CDR3 covers 14 residues. J was trimmed by 5 bases and V by 5 bases; bases with no gene match: 5. Germline V CDR1 and CDR2: MNHEY, SVGAGI. CDR3 bases: TGTGCCAGCAGTCGGGACAGGGGTCTTTATGGCTACACCTTC. It encodes CASSRDRGLYGYTF.

The chain uses TRBV5-1 and TRBJ1-3; 7 bases line up with TRBD1. The CDR3 is 16 amino acids. V shed 3 bases, J shed 0 bases, and the junction held 6 bases outside the gene matches. The germline V gene encodes CDR1 SGHRS and CDR2 YFSETQ. The DNA of the CDR3 is TGCGCCAGCAGCTCACGACAGGGCACCTCTGGAAACACCATATATTTT. This codes for CASSSRQGTSGNTIYF.

This sequence joins TRBV29-1 and TRBJ2-3; D is tentatively TRBD1 or TRBD2 (6 bases each). Germline CDR1 reads SQVTM; CDR2 reads ANQGSEA. This CDR3 has 13 amino acids. Deletions cut 7 bases from V and 2 bases from J, with 13 bases between. CDR3 DNA sequence: TGCAGCGGATATAGGGGGGACACAGATACGCAGTATTTT. Its protein is CSGYRGDTDTQYF.

CDR3 residues: CASRLRQGNQPQHF. The CDR3 bases are TGTGCCAGTAGGCTCCGACAGGGCAATCAGCCCCAGCATTTT. The J gene is TRBJ1-5, the V gene TRBV19; perhaps TRBD1 as D (6 bases). V dropped 6 bases and J dropped 2 bases, with 11 bases sitting between them. Germline CDR1 is LNHDA and CDR2 is SQIVND (reference sequence). This CDR3 region has 14 residues. The full variable domain, rest sourced from reference TRBV19 and TRBJ1-5, is DGGITQSPKYLFRKEGQNVTLSCEQNLNHDAMYWYRQDPGQGLRLIYYSQIVNDFQKGDIAEGYSVSREKKESFPLTVTSAQKNPTAFYLCASRLRQGNQPQHFGDGTRLSIL.

The chain joins TRBV5-1 to TRBJ2-2; 9 bases map to TRBD1. After removal of 4 bases from V and 4 bases from J, the junction contained 5 bases not matched to a gene. This CDR3 comprises 15 residues. The germline gives CDR1 SGHRS, CDR2 YFSETQ. CDR3 nucleotides: TGCGCCAGCAGCGCACAGGGGGCGGGCACCGGGGAGCTGTTTTTT. Translated, it gives CASSAQGAGTGELFF.

The genes are TRBV9 and TRBJ1-4, with 11 bases that match TRBD1. With 3 bases clipped from V and 6 bases from J, the junction kept 4 bases outside the gene matches. This CDR3 has 15 residues. Germline V gene lookup returns CDR1 SGDLS and CDR2 YYNGEE. CDR3: CASSARTGGYEKLFF. CDR3 nucleotides: TGTGCCAGCAGCGCGCGGACAGGGGGCTATGAAAAACTGTTTTTT.

The chain carries TRBV19 and TRBJ1-1; D may be TRBD1 (5 bases). The CDR3 length is 14 residues. Germline lookup yields CDR1 LNHDA and CDR2 SQIVND (reference sequence). The V end lost 1 base, the J end lost 4 bases, and 10 bases lay between the germline ends. Written as DNA, the CDR3 is TGTGCCAGTAGTATAGGGGAAGGGGCCACTGAAGCTTTCTTT. Its translation: CASSIGEGATEAFF.

This clone was observed a single time. The chain links TRBV19 to TRBJ2-5; 8 nucleotides align to TRBD1. CDR3 length: 15 residues. Unmatched junction bases numbered 9, after V lost 5 bases and J lost 4 bases. The germline V gene has CDR1 LNHDA and CDR2 SQIVND (reference sequence). The CDR3 region is CASSSEGQGGETQYF. The DNA of the CDR3 is TGTGCCAGTAGTTCCGAAGGACAGGGCGGAGAGACCCAGTACTTC.

The V gene is TRBV27, the J gene TRBJ2-7; D perhaps matches TRBD2 (5 bases). V lost 5 bases and J lost 4, with 15 bases in between. This CDR3 has 14 residues. CDR1 and CDR2 (germline): MNHEY, SMNVEV (reference sequence). The CDR3 sequence: CASSLRLAGYEQYF. CDR3 sequence (DNA): TGTGCCAGCAGTCTCCGGCTAGCTGGGTACGAGCAGTACTTC.